Listed below are T cell receptor beta chains from one sample, sequenced in a study of shared clonotypes between healthy human individuals. Here immunoSEQ multiplex PCR was the method, and the copy in TCRdb shows in-frame clones only, minus some. The table records around 2,000,000 clones, approximately 94% of them present only once. Sequencing was carried out using naive CD8+ T cells sorted from blood. The receptors stem from a man younger than 30 in good health. The CDR3 runs from the conserved cysteine through the conserved F or W. Each record gives: V gene, D gene, J gene, clone size, CDR3 DNA, CDR3 protein. D genes are given only for firm matches. Size is omitted from some rows. Given values are once, few, many or a class for expanded clones.

>TRBV5-1|TRBD1|TRBJ1-6|few
TGCGCCAGCAGCCCCGGGGACAGCTTTCTCACCCTCCACTTT
CASSPGDSFLTLHF
>TRBV29-1|-|TRBJ2-1|-
TGCAGCGTTGAAGGACACGCGAGCTCCTACAATGAGCAGTTCTTC
CSVEGHASSYNEQFF
>TRBV30|-|TRBJ1-2|-
TGTGCCTGGAGTGACCCGATAACCTGGGACTATGGCTACACCTTC
CAWSDPITWDYGYTF
>TRBV27|TRBD1|TRBJ1-1|-
TGTGCCAGCAGTTCCCCTGACAGGGGGTGGACTGAAGCTTTCTTT
CASSSPDRGWTEAFF
>TRBV4-3|-|TRBJ2-1|-
TGCGCCAGCAGCCAAGATCTCCCGGACGCAGAACCTTACAATGAGCAGTTCTTC
CASSQDLPDAEPYNEQFF
>TRBV29-1|-|TRBJ1-2|-
TGCAGCGTTCCCATACCCGGGGGCTACACCTTC
CSVPIPGGYTF
>TRBV4-2|TRBD2|TRBJ2-7|once
TGTGCCAGCAGCCAAGATTACGCGGGGGGGCCATACGAGCAGTACTTC
CASSQDYAGGPYEQYF
>TRBV11-2|-|TRBJ2-7|-
TGTGCCAGCAGCTTACCCCGTGGGGGAGGACTCTACGAGCAGTACTTC
CASSLPRGGGLYEQYF
>TRBV7-8|TRBD1|TRBJ1-2|-
TGTGCCAGCAGCTCTGGACAGGTCCTAATCTTC
CASSSGQVLIF
>TRBV7-9|-|TRBJ2-3|-
TGTGCCAGCAGCTTAGTGCAGGGGAGCGCAGATACGCAGTATTTT
CASSLVQGSADTQYF
>TRBV2|-|TRBJ1-2|once
TGTGCCAGCAGTGAGGGGCCCGTGAACTATGGCTACACCTTC
CASSEGPVNYGYTF
>TRBV4-1|TRBD1|TRBJ1-1|-
TGCGCCAGCAGCCAAGTCCAGGGGGGGGGTACTGAAGCTTTCTTT
CASSQVQGGGTEAFF
>TRBV13|TRBD2|TRBJ2-4|-
TGTGCCAGCAGCTCGGGACTAGCGGGAGCAAACATTCAGTACTTC
CASSSGLAGANIQYF
>TRBV7-6|TRBD2|TRBJ2-7|-
TGTGCCAGCAGCTTGGCGGGAGGGGGCGAGCAGTACTTC
CASSLAGGGEQYF
>TRBV5-6|-|TRBJ2-1|-
TGTGCCAGCAGCTTGGGTGTATCCTACAATGAGCAGTTCTTC
CASSLGVSYNEQFF
>TRBV27|TRBD1|TRBJ2-7|-
TGTGCCAGCAGTTTTGTCGGGACAGGGACCTACGAGCAGTACTTC
CASSFVGTGTYEQYF
>TRBV7-9|TRBD2|TRBJ2-7|few
TGTGCCAGCAGCTCCGCCGGGGGGTACGAGCAGTACTTC
CASSSAGGYEQYF
>TRBV18|-|TRBJ1-3|-
TGTGCCAGCTCACCTGCTAGGGAAGGAGCTGGAAACACCATATATTTT
CASSPAREGAGNTIYF
>TRBV5-4|TRBD2|TRBJ2-7|-
TGTGCCAGCAGCAACGGACTAGCGGGAGTCTACGAGCAGTACTTC
CASSNGLAGVYEQYF
>TRBV6-1|TRBD1|TRBJ1-2|-
TGTGCCAGCAGTGACGGGACAGGGGATTATATTGGCTACACCTTC
CASSDGTGDYIGYTF
>TRBV9|-|TRBJ2-3|-
TGTGCCAGCACCCTACAAGGGGGAGAGTGGGCAGATACGCAGTATTTT
CASTLQGGEWADTQYF
>TRBV18|-|TRBJ2-7|-
TGTGCCAGCTCAGATACAGGGTTAGCCTACGAGCAGTACTTC
CASSDTGLAYEQYF
>TRBV19|TRBD2|TRBJ2-1|-
TGTGCCAGTAGTATTCTAGCGGGACTCGGCAATGAGCAGTTCTTC
CASSILAGLGNEQFF
>TRBV7-9|TRBD1|TRBJ2-6|-
TGTGCCAGCAGCGACCGGGACAGCTCTGGGGCCAACGTCCTGACTTTC
CASSDRDSSGANVLTF
>TRBV4-1|-|TRBJ2-7|-
TGCGCCAGCAGCCAAGATCTGGGGTCCCCCTTTGAGCAGTACTTC
CASSQDLGSPFEQYF
>TRBV6-6|-|TRBJ1-1|-
TGTGCCACTACTATGGGGTGGAACACTGAAGCTTTCTTT
CATTMGWNTEAFF
>TRBV6-5|TRBD1|TRBJ2-3|-
TGTGCCAGCAGTTACTCGACAGGGGGCGGAGATACGCAGTATTTT
CASSYSTGGGDTQYF
>TRBV4-3|TRBD2|TRBJ2-3|-
TGCGCCAGCAGCCCGGGACTAGCGGGATTGGGGGATACGCAGTATTTT
CASSPGLAGLGDTQYF
>TRBV30|TRBD1|TRBJ1-6|-
TGTGCCTGGACCCTCGGGACAGAAGGATTAATTGGTAATTCACCCCTCCACTTT
CAWTLGTEGLIGNSPLHF
>TRBV18|-|TRBJ2-2|-
TGTGCCAGCTCACTCCGTTCGAACACCGGGGAGCTGTTTTTT
CASSLRSNTGELFF
>TRBV6-6|-|TRBJ2-1|once
TGTGCCAGCATTGGGAGCTCCTACAATGAGCAGTTCTTC
CASIGSSYNEQFF
>TRBV19|-|TRBJ2-7|-
TGTGCCAGTAGTGGGGCAGGATTCTCCTACGAGCAGTACTTC
CASSGAGFSYEQYF
>TRBV10-1|-|TRBJ2-2|-
TGCGCCAGCAGTGGGACAGTATCCGGGGAGCTGTTTTTT
CASSGTVSGELFF
>TRBV4-1|-|TRBJ2-5|-
TGCGCCAGCAGCTCCCGGGACTGGAGCCAAGAGACCCAGTACTTC
CASSSRDWSQETQYF
>TRBV28|TRBD1|TRBJ1-1|-
TGTGCCAGCATAGGGACAGGCGGTTACACTGAAGCTTTCTTT
CASIGTGGYTEAFF
>TRBV10-3|-|TRBJ2-7|once
TGTGCCCTAGGGCCGGAGTCCATCCTCGAGCAGTACTTC
CALGPESILEQYF
>TRBV2|TRBD2|TRBJ2-2|-
TGTGCCAGCAGTGGGACTAGCGAGAACACCGGGGAGCTGTTTTTT
CASSGTSENTGELFF
>TRBV7-2|-|TRBJ2-1|-
TGTGCCAGCAGCTTAGTCCCAGGGTTTAGCTCCTACAATGAGCAGTTCTTC
CASSLVPGFSSYNEQFF
>TRBV6-5|-|TRBJ2-5|-
TGTGCCAGCAGTTACGGGCAGGGTGTTTTAGAGACCCAGTACTTC
CASSYGQGVLETQYF
>TRBV9|TRBD1|TRBJ2-7|-
TGTGCCAGCAGTGTCAGGTCCGGGACAGGGGTACACGAGCAGTACTTC
CASSVRSGTGVHEQYF
>TRBV11-2|-|TRBJ2-1|-
TGTGCCAGCAGCTTCGGGACTTCGCTCGGGTATGAGCAGTTCTTC
CASSFGTSLGYEQFF
>TRBV4-1|-|TRBJ2-6|-
TGCGCCAGCAGCCAACAGGGGACTGGGGCCAACGTCCTGACTTTC
CASSQQGTGANVLTF
>TRBV9|TRBD2|TRBJ2-3|-
TGTGCCAGCACTACTAGCGGGGTTAGCACAGATACGCAGTATTTT
CASTTSGVSTDTQYF
>TRBV15|TRBD1|TRBJ1-1|-
TGTGCCACCAGCAGGGCGACAGGGATAATGAACACTGAAGCTTTCTTT
CATSRATGIMNTEAFF